This entry features one TCR beta chain sequence. Its antigen remains unidentified. This entry is derived from a study of shared clonotypes between healthy human individuals. Study-wide background: Each donor's CD4 naive and CD4 memory cells filled three plates apiece, CD8 naive two, and CD8 memory one. Regarding the study as a whole: Limited genetic and exposure-history diversity came from having few donors. Clonotype sharing among donors likely depends on sequencing depth.

The deep-level immunoSEQ assay was used. Profiled with immunoSEQ multiplex PCR; TCRdb holds only in-frame clones, not every one. Of some 2,400,000 clones in the sample, 90% to 96% were seen once. This TCR was recovered from a man younger than 35 in good health. Material for sequencing was naive CD4+ T cells sorted from blood. Indicated subset: CD45RA+ positively selected.

The DNA for the CDR3 is TGTGCCAGCAGTACCCAACAGGGGCCCCCCTACGAGCAGTACTTC. As protein: CASSTQQGPPYEQYF. The chain recombines TRBV6-1 with TRBJ2-7; 7 bases match TRBD1. The germline gives CDR1 MNHNS, CDR2 SASEGT. J lost 2 bases, V lost 5 bases, and 9 bases had no gene match. The CDR3 is 15 amino acids.